These T cell receptor beta chains were read from a single sample in a study of T cell repertoires in cytomegalovirus infection. TCRdb recomputed calls from the reads with MiXCR, one row per CDR3 protein. This table has fewer than 700,000 distinct CDR3 sequences, approximately 24% appearing once. Material for sequencing was CD8+ T cells from PBMCs. The source is a human donor in good health (CMV status not recorded). Some clones in this sample may be carry-over from other donors' samples. Both conserved end residues are part of each CDR3. The D gene is left open where the match is weak. Size values are once, few and many counts, or a class for expanded clones, and some rows have none.

d_call j_call clone_size cdr3_length v_call cdr3_nt cdr3_aa
TRBD1 TRBJ2-7 NA 14 TRBV27 TGTGCCAGCAGCCGAACAGGGGACACTACGGGGCAGTACTTC CASSRTGDTTGQYF
TRBD2 TRBJ2-1 few 14 TRBV7-9 TGTGCCAGCAGCTTACGGGACTACAACAATGAGCAGTTCTTC CASSLRDYNNEQFF
NA TRBJ2-4 NA 14 TRBV6-2/TRBV6-3 TGTGCCAGCAGTTACCTAGGCTCCTTGGACATTCAGTACTTC CASSYLGSLDIQYF
TRBD1 TRBJ2-1 NA 17 TRBV7-9 TGTGCCAGCAGCCCACCACGGGGGGGACAGGGGAACAATGAGCAGTTCTTC CASSPPRGGQGNNEQFF
NA TRBJ2-1 NA 16 TRBV19 TGTGCCAGTAGTATTCCCGGGGGCCACTCCTACAATGAGCAGTTCTTC CASSIPGGHSYNEQFF
NA TRBJ2-1 many 15 TRBV7-9 TGTGCCAGCAGCTTAGCAGGGTCATGGGACAATGAGCAGTTCTTC CASSLAGSWDNEQFF
TRBD1 TRBJ2-1 NA 15 TRBV4-1 TGCGCCAGCAGCCAGGGGGGACAGGTACTCAATGAGCAGTTCTTC CASSQGGQVLNEQFF
TRBD1 TRBJ2-7 many 14 TRBV7-2 TGTGCCAGCAGCTTAGGCAGGGGGCATTTCGAGCAGTACTTC CASSLGRGHFEQYF
NA TRBJ2-2 many 15 TRBV7-3 TGTGCCAGCAGTGTCGAGGGGTTCAACACCGGGGAGCTGTTTTTT CASSVEGFNTGELFF
TRBD1 TRBJ1-1 many 17 TRBV7-9 TGTGCCAGCAGCTTTGGTCGGGACAGGGGATTGGACACTGAAGCTTTCTTT CASSFGRDRGLDTEAFF
NA TRBJ2-3 NA 16 TRBV28 TGTGCCAGCTGGGGGGGGACAGAGGAGGGCACGGATACGCAGTATTTT CASWGGTEEGTDTQYF
NA TRBJ2-5 NA 14 TRBV10-3 TGTGCCATCAGTGAGCAGGGGATAGGAGAGACCCAGTACTTC CAISEQGIGETQYF
NA TRBJ2-7 few 14 TRBV29-1 TGCAGCGTTACCTCCGGGACCTATCCCTACGAGCAGTACTTC CSVTSGTYPYEQYF
TRBD2 TRBJ2-3 few 14 TRBV4-1 TGCGCCGGCTCACTAGCGGGGCTTGCAGATACGCAGTATTTT CAGSLAGLADTQYF
TRBD1 TRBJ1-2 many 14 TRBV28 TGTGCCAGCAGTTCCGGGACAGGGTTTAAGGGCTACACCTTC CASSSGTGFKGYTF
NA TRBJ1-2 NA 14 TRBV25-1 TGTGCCAGCAGTGAATGGAACGATAACTATGGCTACACCTTC CASSEWNDNYGYTF
TRBD1 TRBJ2-1 NA 17 TRBV14 TGTGTCAGCAGCCAATTATTTCGACAGGGCGTCTACAATGAGCAGTTCTTC CVSSQLFRQGVYNEQFF
TRBD2 TRBJ2-1 few 15 TRBV20-1 TGCAGTGCTAGCTCCAGCGGGGGGTGGTACAATGAGCAGTTCTTC CSASSSGGWYNEQFF
TRBD1 TRBJ2-2 many 15 TRBV4-1 TGCGCCAGCAGCCAGGGACAGTGGAACACCGGGGAGCTGTTTTTT CASSQGQWNTGELFF
NA TRBJ2-1 NA 17 TRBV20-1 TGCAGTGCTAGAGATCCCTCATCACCCTACTCCTACAATGAGCAGTTCTTC CSARDPSSPYSYNEQFF
TRBD1 TRBJ1-5 few 14 TRBV20-1 TGCAGTGCTAGGACAGGGGCCATTAATCAGCCCCAGCATTTT CSARTGAINQPQHF
NA TRBJ1-5 NA 18 TRBV7-3 TGTGCCAGCAGCTCCTCAGAGGGAGTTGGGTATAGCAATCAGCCCCAGCATTTT CASSSSEGVGYSNQPQHF
NA TRBJ2-1 NA 13 TRBV20-1 TGCAGTGCTAGAGATCTTGGGTCTAATGAGCAGTTCTTC CSARDLGSNEQFF
TRBD1 TRBJ1-2 once 14 TRBV7-9 TGTGCCAGCAGCTGGAAGGACAGGGGCTATGGCTACACCTTC CASSWKDRGYGYTF
TRBD2 TRBJ2-1 few 15 TRBV29-1 TGCAGCGTTGATCTAGCGGGGGGGTTTTACAATGAGCAGTTCTTC CSVDLAGGFYNEQFF
NA TRBJ2-7 NA 13 TRBV12-3/TRBV12-4 TGTGCCAGCAGTTCTTGGGCCACCTACGAGCAGTACTTC CASSSWATYEQYF
NA TRBJ2-1 many 15 TRBV6-2/TRBV6-3 TGTGCCAGCAGTTTCTATGCGGAAACCTACAATGAGCAGTTCTTC CASSFYAETYNEQFF
NA TRBJ2-3 many 14 TRBV11-3 TGTGCCAGCAGCAAACGGGGGGCAGGGGATACGCAGTATTTT CASSKRGAGDTQYF
NA TRBJ1-1 many 13 TRBV28 TGTGCCAGCAGTCGAATCAGAGACACTGAAGCTTTCTTT CASSRIRDTEAFF
TRBD2 TRBJ2-3 few 16 TRBV5-1 TGCGCCAGCAGCTTGGGACTAGCGGGGAACACAGATACGCAGTATTTT CASSLGLAGNTDTQYF
NA TRBJ2-1 many 14 TRBV7-2 TGTGCCAGCAGCAAATTCTCTCAATACAATGAGCAGTTCTTC CASSKFSQYNEQFF
TRBD2 TRBJ2-1 once 13 TRBV20-1 TGCAGTGCTGGAAGCGGGGACGGCAATGAGCAGTTCTTC CSAGSGDGNEQFF
NA TRBJ2-5 few 14 TRBV12-3/TRBV12-4 TGTGCCAGCAGCTACCAAGGCCGACAAGAGACCCAGTACTTC CASSYQGRQETQYF
TRBD1 TRBJ2-1 NA 13 TRBV7-9 TGTGCCAGCAGCAAACAGGGGGGAAATGAGCAGTTCTTC CASSKQGGNEQFF